The source of this T cell receptor beta chain is a study of T cells in Graves' hyperthyroidism and ophthalmopathy. Overall study findings and caveats: In simple terms, a model built on 13 V-J features told ophthalmopathy apart from stable hyperthyroidism. Blood shared most expanded thyroid clonotypes above 0.001.

This clonotype was found many times. What it binds is not known. Amplification yielded TCR beta CDR3 regions, with RNA transcripts as the source. Researchers ran a first-round RT-PCR on the TCR CDR3 using the HTBI primer set. MiXCR, applied by TCRdb to the multiplex PCR reads, yields one record per CDR3 protein. Counted here are 350,000 or so distinct CDR3 sequences, 17% occurring once; the ten biggest clones make up 30% to 40%. This CDR3 is 18 amino acids long. Germline CDR1 MNHEY, CDR2 SMNVEV (reference sequence). With V trimmed by 7 bases and J by 4 bases, 19 bases remained unmatched. This TCR derives from a woman aged 25-40 years with Graves' hyperthyroidism that later progressed to Graves' ophthalmopathy. Sequenced material: blood. J is TRBJ2-3 and V is TRBV27, with 8 bases lining up with TRBD2. The CDR3 spells CASTTLRDGTSNSDTQYF. CDR3 DNA: TGTGCCAGCACCACCTTGAGGGACGGGACTAGTAACTCAGATACGCAGTATTTT.